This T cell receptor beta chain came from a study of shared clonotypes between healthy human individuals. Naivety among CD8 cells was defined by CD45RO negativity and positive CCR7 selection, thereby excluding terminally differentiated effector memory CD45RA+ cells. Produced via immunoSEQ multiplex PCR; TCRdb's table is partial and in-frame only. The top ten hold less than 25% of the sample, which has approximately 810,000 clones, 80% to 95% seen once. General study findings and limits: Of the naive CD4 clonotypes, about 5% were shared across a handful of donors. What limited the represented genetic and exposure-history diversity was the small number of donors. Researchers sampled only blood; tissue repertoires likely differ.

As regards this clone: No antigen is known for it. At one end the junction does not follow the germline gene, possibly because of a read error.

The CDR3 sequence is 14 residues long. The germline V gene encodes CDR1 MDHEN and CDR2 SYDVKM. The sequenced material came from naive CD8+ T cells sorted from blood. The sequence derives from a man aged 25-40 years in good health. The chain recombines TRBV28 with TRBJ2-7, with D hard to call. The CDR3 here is CASNLSGLGYEQYF. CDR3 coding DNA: TGTGCCAGCAATTTATCAGGCCTAGGATACGAGCAGTACTTC.